This T cell receptor (beta chain) was documented in a study of STAT5B mutations in CD4+ large granular lymphocyte leukemia. Study summary: Healthy donors showed HLA-associated enrichment of the CDR3 'QG' motif.

TCRdb's copy holds only in-frame clones and misses some; the assay was immunoSEQ multiplex PCR. Here the sample spans 25,000 to 30,000 clones, roughly 80% being singletons. Germline CDR1 is SGHRS and CDR2 is YFSETQ. The CDR3 extends over 15 amino acids. The ends were cut back, 0 bases at V and 0 bases at J, with 10 bases in the middle. This clonotype was sampled from a human donor in good health. The chain has TRBV5-1 and TRBJ2-7, with D possibly TRBD2 on 6 matching bases. The sequenced sample was CD4+ T cells from blood buffy coats. In DNA form, the CDR3 reads TGCGCCAGCAGCTTGGCCAGCGGGTTCTCCTACGAGCAGTACTTC. It yields the protein CASSLASGFSYEQYF.